Shown below are 10 T cell receptor beta chains from a single sample sequenced in a study of PD-L1 blockade in urothelial cancer. Clones were read by immunoSEQ multiplex PCR, and TCRdb kept only the in-frame ones, dropping some. The table records 38,000 or so clones, around 83% of them present only once. The specimen comprised PBMCs, sampled around atezolizumab (anti-PD-L1) treatment. These receptor sequences come from a man between 60 and 70 years old with urothelial cancer.

V and J are TRBV6-5 and TRBJ1-1, with 9 bases that match TRBD1. With V trimmed by 4 bases and J by 1 base, 4 bases remained unmatched. The CDR3 spans 15 residues. Germline lookup yields CDR1 MNHEY and CDR2 SVGAGI. CDR3 bases: TGTGCCAGCAGTTTGCCGGGACAGGGGAACACTGAAGCTTTCTTT. It specifies CASSLPGQGNTEAFF.

CDR3 in amino acids: CATRQGNEKLFF. DNA for the CDR3: TGTGCCACTCGACAGGGTAATGAAAAACTGTTTTTT. J is TRBJ1-4 and V is TRBV28, with TRBD1 matching over 7 bases. V shed 10 bases and J 4 bases; nucleotides not matched to a gene: 3. There are 12 residues in the CDR3. CDR1 is MDHEN and CDR2 is SYDVKM in the germline V gene.

This chain joins TRBV11-2 and TRBJ1-5, with unresolved D. The CDR3 sequence is 14 residues long. CDR1 and CDR2 from the germline V gene are SGHAT and FQNNGV. V lost 3 bases, J lost 0 bases, and 6 bases lay in between. For the CDR3, the DNA is TGTGCCAGCAGCTTGCACAATAGCAATCAGCCCCAGCATTTT. This gives the protein CASSLHNSNQPQHF.

The V and J genes are TRBV5-1 and TRBJ2-2; 8 bases are a match to TRBD2. Looked up from germline, CDR1 is SGHRS and CDR2 is YFSETQ. The CDR3 runs to 14 residues. V was pared by 5 bases and J by 5 bases, with 5 bases of the junction left unmatched. The CDR3 coding sequence is TGCGCCAGCAGATTAGCGGGAAGGACCGGGGAGCTGTTTTTT. Translating gives CASRLAGRTGELFF.

The CDR3 reads CASSLGAGTGVSNEQFF. The CDR3 DNA sequence: TGTGCCAGCAGCTTGGGAGCCGGGACAGGGGTGAGCAACGAGCAGTTCTTC. The chain joins TRBV5-4 to TRBJ2-1; 10 bases fit TRBD1. The germline gives CDR1 SGHNT, CDR2 YYREEE (reference sequence). The trim removed 0 bases at V and 10 bases at J, leaving 13 bases unmatched. The CDR3 has 17 amino acids.

The chain couples TRBV9 to TRBJ1-5; 9 bases map to TRBD1. V shed 3 bases, J shed 4 bases, and the junction held 5 bases outside the gene matches. Germline loops: CDR1 SGDLS, CDR2 YYNGEE. There are 15 residues in the CDR3. CDR3 sequence (DNA): TGTGCCAGCAGCGCCCCGGGACAGGGTAATCAGCCCCAGCATTTT. Translation: CASSAPGQGNQPQHF.

The chain has TRBV15 and TRBJ1-4; TRBD1 is a possible D gene (6 bases). The ends were cut back, 9 bases at V and 4 bases at J, with 18 bases in the middle. CDR1 and CDR2 (germline): LNHNV, YYDKDF (reference sequence). The CDR3 has 15 amino acids. CDR3 loop: CATRRTDSLNEKLFF. CDR3 sequence (DNA): TGTGCCACTCGGCGGACGGACAGCCTTAATGAAAAACTGTTTTTT. Supplemented by reference TRBV15 and TRBJ1-4, the full variable domain reads DAMVIQNPRYQVTQFGKPVTLSCSQTLNHNVMYWYQQKSSQAPKLLFHYYDKDFNNEADTPDNFQSRRPNTSFCFLDIRSPGLGDTAMYLCATRRTDSLNEKLFFGSGTQLSVL.

This clone was picked up one time. The chain uses TRBV5-6 and TRBJ1-5; maybe TRBD1 (5 bases). Per the germline V gene, CDR1 is SGHDT and CDR2 is YYEEEE. V lost 1 base to trimming and J lost 6 bases, with 11 bases between them. The CDR3 length is 14 residues. The chain's CDR3 is CASSLKSGSQPQHF. The CDR3 DNA is TGTGCCAGCAGCTTGAAGTCAGGGTCTCAGCCCCAGCATTTT.

V is TRBV2 and J is TRBJ2-3; 14 bases are shared with TRBD2. With V trimmed by 7 bases and J by 1 base, 4 bases remained unmatched. The CDR3 extends over 16 amino acids. The germline CDR1 and CDR2 sequences are SNHLY and FYNNEI. In nucleotides, the CDR3 is TGTGCCAGCACCGGACTAGCGGGGGGCGGCACAGATACGCAGTATTTT. Translating it yields CASTGLAGGGTDTQYF.

The rearrangement links TRBV2 to TRBJ2-5, with 8 bases fitting TRBD1. Germline lookup yields CDR1 SNHLY and CDR2 FYNNEI. The V segment lost 3 bases and the J segment 5 bases; nucleotides outside the gene matches: 11. The CDR3 length is 16 residues. CDR3 nucleotides: TGTGCCAGCAGTGAGATGGGGCAGGGGGCAGTGGAGACCCAGTACTTC. It specifies CASSEMGQGAVETQYF.